This TCR beta chain was sequenced for a study of Graves' ophthalmopathy and Graves' hyperthyroidism. Study summary: Peripheral blood was gathered at the point of initial diagnosis, before any treatment started. Study-wide findings and caveats: Sensitivity of approximately 66% and specificity of under 85% were achieved by the model that predicted ophthalmopathy progression. Among expanded thyroid clonotypes above 0.001 frequency, most also occurred in blood.

Hyperthyroidism was new, under 2 months, in patients aged 18 to 65. Trimming removed 5 bases at V and 4 bases at J, with 20 bases between. Germline V CDR1 and CDR2: GTSNPN, SVGIG (reference sequence). The CDR3 is 15 residues long. Comment on this clonotype: Antigen unknown.

The authors amplified TCR beta CDR3 regions, and they did so from RNA transcripts for repertoire sequencing. RT-PCR with HTBI primers came first, then second-round multiplex PCR. Each CDR3 protein is one row after TCRdb ran MiXCR on the multiplex PCR reads. This sample has about 620,000 distinct CDR3 sequences, with about a fifth found just once. This sequence was found in a woman younger than 30 with stable Graves' hyperthyroidism. Some clones in this sample may be carry-over from other donors' samples. The V call is TRBV30, the J call TRBJ1-2; D may be TRBD1 (6 bases). Specimen: peripheral blood. CDR3 sequence: CAWGSGGQRTYGYTF. CDR3 nucleotide sequence: TGTGCCTGGGGAAGTGGAGGACAGAGAACCTATGGCTACACCTTC.